The rows below give T cell receptor beta chains drawn from one sample of a study of blood T cell repertoires in COVID-19. Using immunoSEQ multiplex PCR, the repertoire was profiled, and TCRdb retains in-frame clones only, with some absent. The table shows some 180,000 clones, with approximately 80% occurring only once. Sequencing was done on a sample of peripheral blood. Every receptor here comes from a human donor in a cohort sampled during active COVID-19. Both conserved end residues are part of each CDR3. D genes are given only for firm matches.

j_gene: TRBJ2-3; d_gene: TRBD2; v_gene: TRBV6-1; CDR3aa: CASSGVLRLARTDTQYF
j_gene: TRBJ2-2; d_gene: -; v_gene: TRBV29-1; CDR3aa: CSVEAENTGELFF
j_gene: TRBJ1-2; d_gene: TRBD1; v_gene: TRBV9; CDR3aa: CASSPGTEHPYGYTF
j_gene: TRBJ2-3; d_gene: TRBD2; v_gene: TRBV7-9; CDR3aa: CASSLWALGGRGTDTQYF
j_gene: TRBJ2-1; d_gene: TRBD2; v_gene: TRBV4-1; CDR3aa: CASARGLAVYNEQFF
j_gene: TRBJ1-2; d_gene: TRBD1; v_gene: TRBV3-1/TRBV3-2; CDR3aa: CASSRQGARGYTF
j_gene: TRBJ2-7; d_gene: TRBD1; v_gene: TRBV5-6; CDR3aa: CASSIGVWDSLSYEQYF
j_gene: TRBJ2-7; d_gene: TRBD1; v_gene: TRBV5-1; CDR3aa: CASRTDRGNEQYF
j_gene: TRBJ2-4; d_gene: -; v_gene: TRBV28; CDR3aa: CASSLRDTRLSKNIQYF
j_gene: TRBJ2-5; d_gene: TRBD2; v_gene: TRBV5-1; CDR3aa: CASSLEVGREETQYF
j_gene: TRBJ2-3; d_gene: TRBD1; v_gene: TRBV9; CDR3aa: CASTRTGGTDTQYF
j_gene: TRBJ2-1; d_gene: -; v_gene: TRBV25-1; CDR3aa: CASSPGVEQFF
j_gene: TRBJ2-3; d_gene: -; v_gene: TRBV10-3; CDR3aa: CAIIARPQGTQYF
j_gene: TRBJ2-1; d_gene: TRBD2; v_gene: TRBV5-1; CDR3aa: CASSLARLAGYEQFF
j_gene: TRBJ1-2; d_gene: TRBD1; v_gene: TRBV19; CDR3aa: CASRTPGQGAYGYTF
j_gene: TRBJ2-7; d_gene: -; v_gene: TRBV6-5; CDR3aa: CASKRSYAEYF
j_gene: TRBJ2-1; d_gene: TRBD1; v_gene: TRBV2; CDR3aa: CASIRDSNSNEQFF
j_gene: TRBJ2-1; d_gene: TRBD1; v_gene: TRBV7-9; CDR3aa: CASTPGTGESYNEQFF
j_gene: TRBJ2-7; d_gene: -; v_gene: TRBV7-2; CDR3aa: CASSLSRRVHEQYF
j_gene: TRBJ1-5; d_gene: -; v_gene: TRBV24-1; CDR3aa: CATSEEGSQPQHF
j_gene: TRBJ2-1; d_gene: -; v_gene: TRBV15; CDR3aa: CATSVQKSRTKQFF
j_gene: TRBJ2-1; d_gene: TRBD1; v_gene: TRBV12-5; CDR3aa: CASGSRDRGYNEQFF
j_gene: TRBJ1-1; d_gene: TRBD1; v_gene: TRBV19; CDR3aa: CASRWGQENTEAFF
j_gene: TRBJ1-5; d_gene: -; v_gene: TRBV7-8; CDR3aa: CASSRTGTNQPQHF
j_gene: TRBJ1-5; d_gene: TRBD1; v_gene: TRBV5-1; CDR3aa: CASSYTGGLEPQHF
j_gene: TRBJ2-2; d_gene: -; v_gene: TRBV10-1; CDR3aa: CASSDGGLTGELFF
j_gene: TRBJ2-7; d_gene: -; v_gene: TRBV9; CDR3aa: CASSDSRAGIEQYF
j_gene: TRBJ2-1; d_gene: -; v_gene: TRBV7-8; CDR3aa: CASGRNEQFF
j_gene: TRBJ2-3; d_gene: -; v_gene: TRBV5-1; CDR3aa: CASSRGLGVNGDTQYF
j_gene: TRBJ2-7; d_gene: TRBD2; v_gene: TRBV7-9; CDR3aa: CASSSGAGISYEQYF
j_gene: TRBJ1-2; d_gene: -; v_gene: TRBV25-1; CDR3aa: CASSEWERGYGYTF
j_gene: TRBJ1-2; d_gene: TRBD1; v_gene: TRBV7-8; CDR3aa: CASSPQGAGGGYTF
j_gene: TRBJ2-5; d_gene: TRBD1; v_gene: TRBV7-9; CDR3aa: CASSLQIVGTGDQYF
j_gene: TRBJ2-3; d_gene: -; v_gene: TRBV11-3; CDR3aa: CASSFGAGDITDTQYF
j_gene: TRBJ2-7; d_gene: -; v_gene: TRBV20-1; CDR3aa: CSAPQSGEQYF
j_gene: TRBJ2-5; d_gene: TRBD2; v_gene: TRBV5-6; CDR3aa: CASSLAGLGGLETQYF
j_gene: TRBJ2-1; d_gene: TRBD1; v_gene: TRBV2; CDR3aa: CASSRDRGYNEQFF
j_gene: TRBJ2-5; d_gene: -; v_gene: TRBV18; CDR3aa: CASSLGRGETQYF
j_gene: TRBJ2-5; d_gene: -; v_gene: TRBV5-1; CDR3aa: CASSSGGIQETQYF
j_gene: TRBJ2-2; d_gene: TRBD2; v_gene: TRBV5-5; CDR3aa: CASSSGTRDTGELFF
j_gene: TRBJ2-5; d_gene: TRBD1; v_gene: TRBV20-1; CDR3aa: CSASRQGALQETQYF
j_gene: TRBJ2-7; d_gene: -; v_gene: TRBV18; CDR3aa: CASSPPVQGYEQYF
j_gene: TRBJ2-2; d_gene: TRBD1; v_gene: TRBV4-2; CDR3aa: CASSQAIRRGPGELFF
j_gene: TRBJ2-6; d_gene: -; v_gene: TRBV20-1; CDR3aa: CSVDGANVLTF
j_gene: TRBJ1-5; d_gene: TRBD1; v_gene: TRBV28; CDR3aa: CASNENRGNQPQHF
j_gene: TRBJ1-1; d_gene: -; v_gene: TRBV4-1; CDR3aa: CASSPLGRGGTEAFF